A single sample gave rise to the 19 T cell receptor beta chains below, sequenced in a study of blood T cell repertoires in COVID-19. Assay used: immunoSEQ multiplex PCR; TCRdb lists only in-frame clones, some missing. The data show hundreds of thousands of clones, more than 85% seen once. The material sequenced was peripheral blood. The receptor set was obtained from a man in his sixties with acute or convalescent COVID-19.

The rearrangement uses TRBV24-1 and TRBJ2-1; 8 nucleotides match TRBD2. J gave up 9 bases and V 6 bases, and 9 bases lay outside the gene matches. In germline, CDR1 is KGHDR, CDR2 SFDVKD. The CDR3 runs to 14 residues. This CDR3 is CATSSGGAFFEQFF. Here the CDR3 DNA reads TGTGCCACCAGTTCGGGGGGGGCCTTTTTTGAGCAGTTCTTC.

In this sample, this clone turned up a few times. The chain joins TRBV7-8 to TRBJ1-5; D possibly corresponds to TRBD1 (5 bases). The V and J ends lost 0 bases and 3 bases respectively, with 12 bases between them. The CDR3 is made up of 16 amino acids. Per germline, CDR1 SGHVS and CDR2 FQNEAQ. The DNA for the CDR3 is TGTGCCAGCAGCTTAGCGGGCAGGGTGATCAATCAGCCCCAGCATTTT. Protein sequence: CASSLAGRVINQPQHF.

The genes are TRBV10-2 and TRBJ2-2, with 12 bases aligning to TRBD1. The CDR3 length is 16 residues. Germline values: CDR1 WSHSY, CDR2 SAAADI. J gave up 5 bases and V 6 bases, and 7 bases lay outside the gene matches. The CDR3 loop reads CASRGTGGFTTGELFF. CDR3 bases: TGCGCCAGCAGGGGGACAGGGGGCTTTACAACCGGGGAGCTGTTTTTT.

The chain employs TRBV18 and TRBJ1-1; 7 positions agree with TRBD1. CDR1 and CDR2 from the germline V gene are KGHSH and LQKENI. The CDR3 spans 14 residues. Losses at the gene ends were 6 bases for V and 3 bases for J; bases not matched to a gene: 7. This chain's CDR3 is CASSQRQGDTEAFF. The CDR3 nucleotides are TGTGCCAGCTCTCAAAGACAGGGAGACACTGAAGCTTTCTTT.

The chain joins TRBV9 to TRBJ2-1, with TRBD2 identical over 13 bases. There are 16 residues in the CDR3. The J segment lost 8 bases and the V segment lost 0 bases, leaving 5 bases of the junction unmatched. In germline, CDR1 is SGDLS, CDR2 YYNGEE. The CDR3 loop reads CASSVAGLAGIHEQFF. In DNA form, the CDR3 reads TGTGCCAGCAGCGTAGCGGGACTAGCGGGGATCCATGAGCAGTTCTTC.

The V and J genes are TRBV5-4 and TRBJ1-1, with 9 bases matching TRBD1. The germline CDR1 and CDR2 sequences are SGHNT and YYREEE (reference sequence). There are 16 residues in the CDR3. With 2 bases clipped from V and 0 bases from J, the junction kept 5 bases outside the gene matches. In DNA form, the CDR3 reads TGTGCCAGCAGCTTAGCCGGGACAGGGTTGAACACTGAAGCTTTCTTT. It translates to CASSLAGTGLNTEAFF.

The V gene is TRBV7-2, the J gene TRBJ1-1; 8 nucleotides line up with TRBD1. With 5 bases clipped from V and 3 bases from J, the junction kept 5 bases outside the gene matches. The CDR3 sequence is 14 residues long. Per germline, CDR1 SGHTA and CDR2 FQGNSA. The CDR3 here is CASSVDRGYTEAFF. The CDR3 DNA is TGTGCCAGCAGCGTAGACAGGGGATACACTGAAGCTTTCTTT.

This clone was seen only once. Here the CDR3 DNA reads TGTGCCAGCAGCTTAGCAGGGGGCCGGGGAAACTTGAACACTGAAGCTTTCTTT. Translating it yields CASSLAGGRGNLNTEAFF. The chain employs TRBV7-9 and TRBJ1-1, with 7 bases matching TRBD1. The CDR3 has 18 residues. V gave up 0 bases and J gave up 0 bases; unmatched junction bases: 10. Germline-derived CDR1 and CDR2 are SEHNR and FQNEAQ (reference sequence).

This chain's CDR3 is CASTQGPLNEKLFF. The CDR3 nucleotides are TGTGCCAGCACCCAGGGTCCCCTTAATGAAAAACTGTTTTTT. This chain connects TRBV6-5 to TRBJ1-4; possibly TRBD1 for D (5 bases). The CDR3 contains 14 residues. Trimming cost V 7 bases and J 4 bases, with 13 bases left between them. CDR1 is MNHEY, CDR2 SVGAGI, per germline.

The V and J genes are TRBV12-3 or TRBV12-4 and TRBJ2-3, with D possibly matching TRBD1 (6 bases). Trimming left V 10 bases short and J 1 base short, with 12 bases between. The CDR3 is made up of 13 amino acids. CDR3 residues: CAITRTGTDTQYF. The CDR3 nucleotides are TGTGCCATAACGAGGACAGGCACAGATACGCAGTATTTT.

The chain is built from TRBV3-1 (or the pseudogene TRBV3-2) and TRBJ2-2; maybe TRBD2 (5 bases). Germline V CDR1 and CDR2: LGHDT, YNNKEL (reference sequence). V lost 6 bases and J 0 bases, leaving 8 bases between the germline ends. The CDR3 runs 14 residues. The CDR3: CASRRAANTGELFF. The CDR3 region has the DNA TGTGCCAGCAGGCGGGCGGCGAACACCGGGGAGCTGTTTTTT.

The V gene is TRBV30, the J gene TRBJ1-2; D not certain. V was clipped by 0 bases and J by 10 bases, with 9 bases between them. In germline, CDR1 is GTSNPN, CDR2 SVGIG (reference sequence). The length of the CDR3 is 11 residues. The CDR3 nucleotides read TGTGCCTGGAGTGTACGGGAGGTCTACACCTTC. Translation gives CAWSVREVYTF.

The chain has TRBV5-1 and TRBJ1-1, with TRBD1 matching over 10 bases. CDR3 length equals 16 residues. Germline values: CDR1 SGHRS, CDR2 YFSETQ. The V and J ends lost 0 bases and 0 bases, in that order; junction bases with no gene match: 2. This CDR3 is CASSLGQGALNTEAFF. CDR3 nucleotide sequence: TGCGCCAGCAGCTTGGGACAGGGGGCCCTGAACACTGAAGCTTTCTTT.

The chain joins TRBV5-1 to TRBJ2-5; 7 bases align to TRBD1. The trim removed 4 bases at V and 1 base at J, leaving 10 bases unmatched. From germline, CDR1 is SGHRS and CDR2 YFSETQ. The CDR3 is made up of 16 amino acids. For the CDR3, the DNA is TGCGCCAGCAGCCCCGCGTCCAGACAGGGCCAAGAGACCCAGTACTTC. Translated: CASSPASRQGQETQYF.

The J gene is TRBJ1-6, the V gene TRBV5-6; D call uncertain. Germline V gene lookup returns CDR1 SGHDT and CDR2 YYEEEE. The V end was cut by 1 base, the J end by 3 bases, with 11 bases between. CDR3 length equals 16 residues. In nucleotides, the CDR3 is TGTGCCAGCAGCTTGATATCCGGTTTCTATAATTCACCCCTCCACTTT. Translated, it gives CASSLISGFYNSPLHF.

This clone was seen a handful of times. The chain joins TRBV25-1 to TRBJ1-6, with unresolved D. This CDR3 spans 15 amino acids. CDR1 is MGHDK, CDR2 SYGVNS, per germline. Between the trimmed V and J ends, which lost 6 bases and 3 bases, there was a span of 12 bases. The CDR3 DNA reads TGTGCCAGCAGACCCCGCGGGGTCTATAATTCACCCCTCCACTTT. This translates into CASRPRGVYNSPLHF.

The chain is built from TRBV2 and TRBJ2-7, with 7 positions matching TRBD2. This CDR3 region has 17 residues. V shed 6 bases and J 4 bases; nucleotides not matched to a gene: 18. The germline V gene has CDR1 SNHLY and CDR2 FYNNEI. The CDR3 region is CASSEKPAGKWVYEQYF. CDR3 DNA: TGTGCCAGCAGCGAGAAACCAGCGGGGAAGTGGGTTTACGAGCAGTACTTC.

The chain employs TRBV24-1 and TRBJ2-3; 12 positions match TRBD2. V lost 2 bases, J lost 8 bases, and 7 bases stayed unmatched. There are 16 residues in the CDR3. Germline V CDR1 and CDR2: KGHDR, SFDVKD. CDR3 sequence (DNA): TGTGCCACCAGTGATTCACTAGCGGGGGGTGCCGCTACGCAGTATTTT. Translation gives CATSDSLAGGAATQYF.

V and J are TRBV5-6 and TRBJ1-1, with 11 bases matching TRBD1. V was clipped by 4 bases and J by 11 bases; unmatched bases: 13. CDR3 length: 15 amino acids. Germline V gene data show CDR1 as SGHDT and CDR2 as YYEEEE. This CDR3 is CASSGGRRTGGKAFF. The CDR3 DNA reads TGTGCCAGCAGCGGGGGCCGGAGGACAGGGGGCAAGGCTTTCTTT.